The 19 T cell receptor beta chains below were found in one sample sequenced in a study of glioma-infiltrating T cells. Amplification of TCR alpha and beta CDR3 regions from RNA used iRepertoire nested multiplex PCR. TCRdb re-called the multiplex PCR reads with MiXCR, one entry per CDR3 protein. This sample has approximately 190,000 distinct CDR3 sequences; approximately 30% occur once, and the top ten carry 20%. The sequencing input was glioma tissue, nonneoplastic brain tissue, or PBMCs (not recorded which). Every receptor here comes from a human donor with low-grade glioma or glioblastoma, undergoing nonglioma brain surgery, or in good health (not recorded which).

This clonotype appeared many times. The chain links TRBV20-1 to TRBJ2-1; perhaps D is TRBD1 or TRBD2 (6 bases each). CDR1 and CDR2 (germline): DFQATT, SNEGSKA (reference sequence). Trimming cost V 3 bases and J 10 bases, with 16 bases left between them. The CDR3 is 13 residues long. The CDR3 region is CSASWGAISEQFF. The DNA of the CDR3 is TGCAGTGCTAGTTGGGGGGCGATATCCGAGCAGTTCTTC.

About this clonotype: Lacking the conserved final phenylalanine or tryptophan, this CDR3 likely reflects a read error. V is TRBV6-1 and J is TRBJ1-1; D remains unclear. V was cut by 1 base and J by 4 bases, with 10 bases left in between. This CDR3 is built from 14 residues. Looked up from germline, CDR1 is MNHNS and CDR2 is SASEGT. CDR3 in amino acids: CASSEVDGFTEAFV. The CDR3 bases are TGTGCCAGCAGTGAAGTCGACGGGTTCACTGAAGCTTTCGTT.

This clonotype turned up a few times. The chain joins TRBV4-1 to TRBJ2-7; TRBD2 matches at 10 bases. The CDR3 is made up of 17 amino acids. The trim removed 0 bases at V and 0 bases at J, leaving 5 bases unmatched. Germline CDR1 MGHRA, CDR2 YSYEKL. CDR3 coding DNA: TGCGCCAGCAGCCAAGATCGAGCGGGAGGGCCCTCCTACGAGCAGTACTTC. Its translation: CASSQDRAGGPSYEQYF.

There are many counts of this clonotype. The chain employs TRBV5-4 and TRBJ1-5; 9 bases match TRBD1. This CDR3 is built from 13 residues. Trimming cost V 3 bases and J 6 bases; bases outside gene matches: 1. The germline gives CDR1 SGHNT, CDR2 YYREEE (reference sequence). The CDR3 spells CASSSDRGQPQHF. For the CDR3, the DNA is TGTGCCAGCAGCTCGGACAGGGGTCAGCCCCAGCATTTT. Together with reference TRBV5-4 and TRBJ1-5, the CDR3 gives the full variable domain: ETGVTQSPTHLIKTRGQQVTLRCSSQSGHNTVSWYQQALGQGPQFIFQYYREEENGRGNFPPRFSGLQFPNYSSELNVNALELDDSALYLCASSSDRGQPQHFGDGTRLSIL.

In its sample, this clonotype was seen many times. The rearrangement links TRBV4-2 to TRBJ2-1, with 7 bases aligning to TRBD2. The CDR3 is 15 residues long. V shed 0 bases and J 2 bases; nucleotides not matched to a gene: 1. Germline CDR1 is LGHNA and CDR2 is YNFKEQ. CDR3 sequence reads: CASSQDSGPYNEQFF. The DNA of the CDR3 is TGTGCCAGCAGCCAAGATAGCGGGCCCTACAATGAGCAGTTCTTC.

About this clonotype itself: A much larger clonotype is one base distant, so this may be a read error. The chain recombines TRBV12-3 or TRBV12-4 with TRBJ2-3, with 7 positions matching TRBD2. CDR3 length: 17 residues. Trimming removed 5 bases from V and 3 bases from J; junction bases left unmatched: 14. CDR3 amino acids: CASSPHRGEGITDTQYF. Written as DNA, the CDR3 is TGTGCCAGCAGTCCCCACCGCGGGGAGGGGATTACAGATACGCAGTATTTT.

J is TRBJ2-3 and V is TRBV4-3, with 8 bases aligning to TRBD2. V lost 7 bases to trimming and J lost 8 bases; unmatched junction nucleotides: 14. Germline V CDR1 and CDR2: LGHNA, YSLEER. The CDR3 consists of 15 residues. For the CDR3, the DNA is TGCGCCAGCAACCCTAGCGGGTCACCTCGAGGTACGCAGTATTTT. Its translation is CASNPSGSPRGTQYF.

About this clonotype: This could be a read error, since a much larger clone is one nucleotide away. The chain uses TRBV20-1 and TRBJ2-7; 9 nucleotides align to TRBD1. There are 14 residues in the CDR3. Germline lookup yields CDR1 DFQATT and CDR2 SNEGSKA (reference sequence). The CDR3 sequence: CSSRRTGVVDEQYF. CDR3 in DNA: TGCAGTTCTAGACGGACAGGGGTTGTCGACGAGCAGTACTTC.

The V call is TRBV2, the J call TRBJ2-1; D unclear. The length of the CDR3 is 16 residues. Germline V gene data show CDR1 as SNHLY and CDR2 as FYNNEI. V was cut by 3 bases and J by 2 bases, with 14 bases left in between. In DNA form, the CDR3 reads TGTGCCAGCAGTGAGGTTCTGGGTAGAACCTACAATGAGCAGTTCTTC. Protein sequence: CASSEVLGRTYNEQFF.

This clonotype was observed a single time. A much larger clone is a single base away; this may be a read error. J is TRBJ2-7 and V is TRBV2, with 7 bases fitting TRBD1. Germline V gene data show CDR1 as SNHLY and CDR2 as FYNNEI. Trimming at V came to 6 bases and at J to 3 bases, leaving 8 bases not matched to a gene. This CDR3 has 14 amino acids. Here the CDR3 reads CASRTQGVNYEQYF. The DNA of the CDR3 is TGTGCCAGCAGGACCCAGGGGGTTAACTACGAGCAGTACTTC.

This clonotype was counted ten times or more. The CDR3 sequence: CASSWPGTYEQYF. CDR3 DNA sequence: TGTGCCAGTAGTTGGCCAGGGACCTACGAGCAGTACTTC. The chain recombines TRBV19 with TRBJ2-7, with D possibly TRBD1 on 5 matching bases. Germline V gene sequence: CDR1 LNHDA, CDR2 SQIVND (reference sequence). V shed 5 bases and J shed 2 bases, with 10 bases lying between them. The CDR3 contains 13 residues.

This clonotype was detected many times. The V call is TRBV18, the J call TRBJ2-3; D possibly corresponds to TRBD1 (5 bases). CDR3 length equals 16 residues. CDR1 is KGHSH, CDR2 LQKENI, per germline. V was shortened by 3 bases and J by 2 bases, with 15 bases between the two germline ends. For the CDR3, the DNA is TGTGCCAGCTCACCTCGAGCCAGGGAACCCACAGATACGCAGTATTTT. Its translation: CASSPRAREPTDTQYF.

In this sample, this clonotype turned up a few times. This sequence joins TRBV19 and TRBJ2-7, with D tentatively TRBD1 (6 bases). Per germline, CDR1 LNHDA and CDR2 SQIVND (reference sequence). The CDR3 extends over 13 amino acids. V lost 6 bases, J lost 2 bases, and 11 bases lay in between. The DNA of the CDR3 is TGTGCCAGTAGCAGGACAGCAACCTACGAGCAGTACTTC. Amino acid sequence: CASSRTATYEQYF. The full variable domain, with the rest looked up from reference TRBV19 and TRBJ2-7, is DGGITQSPKYLFRKEGQNVTLSCEQNLNHDAMYWYRQDPGQGLRLIYYSQIVNDFQKGDIAEGYSVSREKKESFPLTVTSAQKNPTAFYLCASSRTATYEQYFGPGTRLTVT.

This clonotype was recorded at least ten times. The J gene is TRBJ2-5, the V gene TRBV7-6; D ambiguous. Trimming shortened V by 5 bases and J by 3 bases, and 10 bases separated the two germline ends. The CDR3 has 13 residues. Looked up from germline, CDR1 is SGHVS and CDR2 is FNYEAQ. The DNA for the CDR3 is TGTGCCAGCAGCCATACGGACGAAGAGACCCAGTACTTC. This codes for CASSHTDEETQYF.

This clonotype came up many times. The chain joins TRBV6-2 or TRBV6-3 to TRBJ2-5; 8 bases map to TRBD2. Trimming cost V 7 bases and J 2 bases; bases outside gene matches: 3. The CDR3 consists of 13 residues. Germline values: CDR1 MNHEY, CDR2 SVGEGT. CDR3 nucleotides: TGTGCCAGCAAACTAGCGGTTCAAGAGACCCAGTACTTC. Its protein is CASKLAVQETQYF.

In this sample, this clonotype turned up many times. The chain employs TRBV20-1 and TRBJ1-5; D call uncertain. This CDR3 comprises 13 residues. Germline assignment: CDR1 DFQATT and CDR2 SNEGSKA (reference sequence). V lost 3 bases and J lost 4, with 10 bases in between. The CDR3: CSASSAGNQPQHF. The CDR3 DNA reads TGCAGTGCTAGTTCCGCGGGGAATCAGCCCCAGCATTTT.

At least ten counts were recorded for this clonotype. The chain has TRBV2 and TRBJ1-1, with D uncertain. The CDR3 loop spans 14 amino acids. Trimming took 3 bases from V and 1 from J, leaving 9 bases between them. Germline V gives CDR1 SNHLY, CDR2 FYNNEI. CDR3 in DNA: TGTGCCAGCAGTGAGGCACGGCGGAACACTGAAGCTTTCTTT. Its translation is CASSEARRNTEAFF.

As to this clonotype: The junction does not match germline at one end; this may be a read error. The rearrangement joins TRBV6-9 to TRBJ1-1; the D is unclear. The CDR3 length is 13 residues. Per the germline V gene, CDR1 is MNHGY and CDR2 is SVAAGI. The CDR3 bases are TGTGCCAACAGTTACGAAGGCGGCCCGGGAGCTCTCTTT. Encoded protein: CANSYEGGPGALF.

This clonotype was picked up many times. V usage is TRBV4-2 and J usage is TRBJ1-1; tentatively, D is TRBD1 (6 bases). The V gene's germline CDR1 is LGHNA and CDR2 YNFKEQ. CDR3 length equals 16 residues. Trimming cost V 2 bases and J 1 base, with 14 bases left between them. CDR3 bases: TGTGCCAGCAGCCAACAATCCATAGGGGGGAACACTGAAGCTTTCTTT. It is translated as CASSQQSIGGNTEAFF.